These T cell receptor beta chains were read from a single sample in a study of tumor and adjacent non-tumor tissue in lung cancer. TCRdb redid the calling of the multiplex PCR reads with MiXCR, one entry per CDR3 protein. Here the sample spans roughly 120,000 distinct CDR3 sequences, roughly three fifths being singletons. The sample taken for sequencing was distant non-tumor lung tissue. The origin of the receptors is a man aged 60-69 years with non-small cell lung cancer. The CDR3 runs from the conserved cysteine through the conserved F or W. The order of the fields is CDR3 DNA, CDR3 protein, clone size, J gene, D gene, V gene. A D gene is named only where the DNA matches it firmly. Size values are once, few and many counts, or a class for expanded clones, and some rows have none.

DNA: TGTGCCAGCAGCCCACTAGCGCGAGTGTCCGGGGAGCCGTTTTTT; CDR3: CASSPLARVSGEPFF; size: -; J: TRBJ2-2; D: TRBD2; V: TRBV6-2/TRBV6-3
DNA: TGTGCCAGCAGCTCCCCGGACAGGGTGGAGACCCAGTACTTC; CDR3: CASSSPDRVETQYF; size: many; J: TRBJ2-5; D: TRBD1; V: TRBV5-6
DNA: TGTGCCAGCAGTTCCCCTCGGGATCCTTCCCAAGAGACCCAACACTTC; CDR3: CASSSPRDPSQETQHF; size: -; J: TRBJ2-5; D: -; V: TRBV6-5
DNA: TGTGCCAGCAGCGCCCTGGACAGATTCTCTGGAAACACCATATATTTT; CDR3: CASSALDRFSGNTIYF; size: -; J: TRBJ1-3; D: -; V: TRBV9
DNA: TGCAGTCCGTGGCAGGGTGGGACCCAGTACTTC; CDR3: CSPWQGGTQYF; size: many; J: TRBJ2-5; D: -; V: TRBV20-1
DNA: TGTGCCAGCAGTGAACTGGGACAGACGGACTACAATGAGCAGTTCTTC; CDR3: CASSELGQTDYNEQFF; size: many; J: TRBJ2-1; D: TRBD1; V: TRBV6-1
DNA: TGTGTCAGCAGCCAATCGGGAGGAAGGAAAGCTCTCTTT; CDR3: CVSSQSGGRKALF; size: -; J: TRBJ1-1; D: -; V: TRBV12-3/TRBV12-4
DNA: TGTGCGAGCAGCTTGGATCCGAATAGCAAACAGCCCCAGCATTTT; CDR3: CASSLDPNSKQPQHF; size: -; J: TRBJ1-5; D: -; V: TRBV5-4
DNA: TGTGCCAGCAGCCAAGAGTCGGAGGGGACCTATGGCTACACCTTC; CDR3: CASSQESEGTYGYTF; size: many; J: TRBJ1-2; D: -; V: TRBV4-2
DNA: TGTGCCAGCAGTCACCTAAAAGAAAAACTGTTTTTT; CDR3: CASSHLKEKLFF; size: many; J: TRBJ1-4; D: -; V: TRBV6-5
DNA: TGTGCCAGCAGCTTAGATATGCTACTAGGTTCCCTTAGCGAGCACTATTTC; CDR3: CASSLDMLLGSLSEHYF; size: once; J: TRBJ2-7; D: -; V: TRBV11-2
DNA: TGTGCCAGCAGTCCCCCGGACAGATACATTGAGCAGTTCTTC; CDR3: CASSPPDRYIEQFF; size: -; J: TRBJ2-1; D: -; V: TRBV6-2/TRBV6-3
DNA: TGCAGCGTTCAGGCCGGGTGGAGGACTGAAGCTTTCTTT; CDR3: CSVQAGWRTEAFF; size: -; J: TRBJ1-1; D: -; V: TRBV29-1
DNA: TGTGCCAGCAGTGAAGGGGCGGGGGTTGGCACAGATACGCAGTATTTT; CDR3: CASSEGAGVGTDTQYF; size: many; J: TRBJ2-3; D: TRBD2; V: TRBV6-1
DNA: TGTGCCAGCACCTCGAGGGGGAGCTCTGGGGCCGACGTCCAGACTTTC; CDR3: CASTSRGSSGADVQTF; size: -; J: TRBJ2-6; D: -; V: TRBV11-1
DNA: TGTGCCAGCAACTTAGTTGGGACACTTTCCTACGAGCAGCACTTC; CDR3: CASNLVGTLSYEQHF; size: -; J: TRBJ2-7; D: -; V: TRBV11-3
DNA: TGTGCCAGCAGCCAATCTTTAACAGGGGTGGACTATGGCTACACCTTC; CDR3: CASSQSLTGVDYGYTF; size: few; J: TRBJ1-2; D: TRBD1; V: TRBV16
DNA: TGTGCCAGCAGCACCGGGACTATTTACAATGGGCAGATCTTC; CDR3: CASSTGTIYNGQIF; size: -; J: TRBJ2-1; D: TRBD2; V: TRBV6-1
DNA: TGTACCAGTAGCCACCGGACCTCCACGGCTACGCAGTATTTT; CDR3: CTSSHRTSTATQYF; size: -; J: TRBJ2-3; D: -; V: TRBV11-2
DNA: TGCGCCAGCAGAAAAGGGACTAGGGGGGGCTACAATGAGCAGTTCTTC; CDR3: CASRKGTRGGYNEQFF; size: few; J: TRBJ2-1; D: TRBD2; V: TRBV5-1
DNA: TGTGCCAGCACCTTAGGGGTACACCTATCAGATACGCAGTATTTT; CDR3: CASTLGVHLSDTQYF; size: once; J: TRBJ2-3; D: -; V: TRBV11-1
DNA: TGTGCCAGCAGCTTAGACATGACTATCGGGAGGAATGGGCAGTTCTTC; CDR3: CASSLDMTIGRNGQFF; size: -; J: TRBJ2-1; D: TRBD2; V: TRBV11-1
DNA: TGCAGCGTCGAATCGGCTAACACCGGGGAGCTGTTTTTT; CDR3: CSVESANTGELFF; size: many; J: TRBJ2-2; D: -; V: TRBV29-1
DNA: TGTGCCAGCAGTTTTTGGGGGGAGAAGGAGACCCAGTACTTC; CDR3: CASSFWGEKETQYF; size: -; J: TRBJ2-5; D: -; V: TRBV6-5
DNA: TGTGCCACCAGCAGAGATGGACCCGGGACACTACCTCTTCGGGCCAACGTCCTGACTTTC; CDR3: CATSRDGPGTLPLRANVLTF; size: few; J: TRBJ2-6; D: -; V: TRBV15
DNA: TGTGCCAGCGGTACCAAGCGGGAGGGTGTGCATGAGCAGTTCTTC; CDR3: CASGTKREGVHEQFF; size: -; J: TRBJ2-1; D: TRBD2; V: TRBV6-2/TRBV6-3